This is a list of T cell receptor beta chains from one sample in a study of regulatory T cells in long-lasting Graves disease. TCRdb processed the multiplex PCR reads anew with MiXCR; each CDR3 protein has one entry. In the table there are about 660,000 distinct CDR3 sequences, 25% to 35% of which are singletons. The sample was peripheral blood mononuclear cells (PBMCs), taken when the disease was refractory, from a patient treated with antithyroid drugs. The receptors were sampled from a female donor with Graves disease. Both conserved end residues are part of each CDR3. Clone sizes are given selectively: once, few, many, or a class where the clone is expanded.

clone_size j_call cdr3_length v_call cdr3_aa
few TRBJ1-5 15 TRBV6-2/TRBV6-3 CASSYTQNSNQPQHF
- TRBJ1-2 15 TRBV11-2 CASSLGGHLGSGYTF
many TRBJ1-4 15 TRBV7-3 CASSVTGTENEKLFF
- TRBJ1-3 15 TRBV18 CASSPPTTSGNTIYF
many TRBJ2-5 18 TRBV27 CASSFSGLAGSRQETQYF
- TRBJ1-2 15 TRBV5-5 CASSLLIGPIYGYTF
many TRBJ1-4 11 TRBV3-1 CASSQEEKLFF
few TRBJ1-1 13 TRBV6-1 CASSGTYNTEAFF
few TRBJ1-1 12 TRBV29-1 CSVSTVNTEAFF
few TRBJ1-1 16 TRBV6-1 CASSRVPGTRNTEAFF
few TRBJ2-5 13 TRBV2 CASSAGTEVTQYF
many TRBJ1-5 16 TRBV6-1 CASTYHRGYSNQPQHF
- TRBJ2-3 15 TRBV27 CASSYSSGSTDTQYF
- TRBJ1-3 13 TRBV12-3/TRBV12-4 CATGTLFGNTIYF
many TRBJ1-4 15 TRBV2 CASRREGQLREKLFF
few TRBJ2-7 14 TRBV20-1 CSAREGGSTYEQYF